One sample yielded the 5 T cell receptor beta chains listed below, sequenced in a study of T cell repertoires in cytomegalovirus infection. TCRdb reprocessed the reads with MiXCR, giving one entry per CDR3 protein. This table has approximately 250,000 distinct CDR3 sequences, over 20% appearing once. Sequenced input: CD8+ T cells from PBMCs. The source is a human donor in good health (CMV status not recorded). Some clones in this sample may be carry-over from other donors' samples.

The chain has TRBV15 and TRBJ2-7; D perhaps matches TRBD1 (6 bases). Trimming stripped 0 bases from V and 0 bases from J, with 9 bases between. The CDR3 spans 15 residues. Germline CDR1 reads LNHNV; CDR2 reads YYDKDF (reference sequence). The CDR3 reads CATSREGRGSYEQYF. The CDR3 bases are TGTGCCACCAGCAGAGAGGGCAGGGGCTCCTACGAGCAGTACTTC. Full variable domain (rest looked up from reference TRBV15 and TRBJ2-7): DAMVIQNPRYQVTQFGKPVTLSCSQTLNHNVMYWYQQKSSQAPKLLFHYYDKDFNNEADTPDNFQSRRPNTSFCFLDIRSPGLGDTAMYLCATSREGRGSYEQYFGPGTRLTVT.

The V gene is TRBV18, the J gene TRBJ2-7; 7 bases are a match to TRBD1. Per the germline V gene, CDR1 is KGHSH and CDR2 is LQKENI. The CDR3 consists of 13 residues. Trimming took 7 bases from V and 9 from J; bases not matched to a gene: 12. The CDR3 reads CASFPWAGDRQYF. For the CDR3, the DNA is TGTGCCAGCTTTCCATGGGCAGGGGACAGGCAGTACTTC.

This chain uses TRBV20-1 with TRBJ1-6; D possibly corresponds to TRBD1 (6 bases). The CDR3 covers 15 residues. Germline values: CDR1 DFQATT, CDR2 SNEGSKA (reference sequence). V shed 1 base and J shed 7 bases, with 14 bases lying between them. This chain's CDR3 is CSARVETGGNSPLHF. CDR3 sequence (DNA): TGCAGTGCTAGAGTAGAGACAGGAGGAAATTCACCCCTCCACTTT.

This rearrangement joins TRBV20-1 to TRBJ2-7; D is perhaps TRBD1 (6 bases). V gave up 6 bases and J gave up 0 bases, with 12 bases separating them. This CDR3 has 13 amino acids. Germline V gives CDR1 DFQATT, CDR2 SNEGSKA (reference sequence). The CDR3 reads CSARQANSYEQYF. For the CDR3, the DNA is TGCAGTGCCCGACAGGCCAACTCCTACGAGCAGTACTTC.

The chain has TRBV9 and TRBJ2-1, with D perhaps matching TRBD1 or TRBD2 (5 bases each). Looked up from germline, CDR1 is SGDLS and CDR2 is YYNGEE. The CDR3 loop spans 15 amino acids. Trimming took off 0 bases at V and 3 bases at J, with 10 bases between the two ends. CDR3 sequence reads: CASSVGGTDYNEQFF. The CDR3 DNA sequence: TGTGCCAGCAGCGTAGGAGGGACGGACTACAATGAGCAGTTCTTC.